Given below is one TCR beta chain in context. Its antigen is not known. These data belong to a study of T-cell memory formation after mild COVID-19. Study overall: Largely donor-specific sequence clusters came from a couple of donors.

Study conclusions and caveats: The main location of contracting CD4+ clones was CM and EM, and that of contracting CD8+ clones was EMRA. Clones shrinking between day 15 and 85 showed a balanced CD4/CD8 split, and those that grew later tilted toward CD4+. Pre-infection memory contained some responding clones, which suggested that cross-reactive memory had joined.

TCRdb recomputed calls from the 5' RACE reads with MiXCR, one row per CDR3 protein. The sample holds 350,000 to 450,000 distinct CDR3 sequences; around 18% are singletons and the top ten take about 8.8%. Germline V gene data show CDR1 as KGHSH and CDR2 as LQKENI. This CDR3 has 14 amino acids. With 3 bases removed from V and 8 bases from J, the gap between germline ends came to 14 bases. This receptor was obtained from an adult woman who had mild COVID-19 (a few samples of this study predate the infection). Cell type and time point are not known. This chain joins TRBV18 and TRBJ2-1; possible D gene TRBD2, 6 bases. The specimen sequenced was PBMCs or a T cell subset sorted from them (not recorded which). CDR3: CASSPPRGYHEQFF. DNA of the CDR3: TGTGCCAGCTCACCCCCGCGGGGTTACCATGAGCAGTTCTTC. Together with reference TRBV18 and TRBJ2-1, the CDR3 gives the full variable domain: NAGVMQNPRHLVRRRGQEARLRCSPMKGHSHVYWYRQLPEEGLKFMVYLQKENIIDESGMPKERFSAEFPKEGPSILRIQQVVRGDSAAYFCASSPPRGYHEQFFGPGTRLTVL.